Described below is a single TCR beta chain sequence and its context. What it binds is unknown. Repertoires were generated with immunoSEQ multiplex PCR, while TCRdb's copy carries only in-frame clones and drops some. Of 5,300 or so clones in the sample, 64% were seen once. This entry comes from a study of CD8 T cell repertoires and HIV-1 epitope variants. Background on the study: Controls included no peptide, Ebola AY9 epitope, and a CMV, EBV, flu pool. Findings and limits, study-wide: Fewer than ten TCR beta clonotypes were antigen-specific, five or six apparently recognizing autologous or escape variants. Nef KF9 drew five clonotypes and HW9 one, without TAALDMSHF responses.

The trim removed 5 bases at V and 1 base at J, leaving 12 bases unmatched. CDR3 length: 17 amino acids. Germline CDR1 and CDR2: SEHNR and FQNEAQ (reference sequence). This sequence originates from a male donor with HIV. The chain links TRBV7-9 to TRBJ2-3; 7 bases match TRBD2. The specimen was cultured CD8+ T cells derived from PBMCs. For the CDR3, the DNA is TGTGCCAGCAGCCCGGGGGGTGGGGGAGCTGGCACAGATACGCAGTATTTT. Translated: CASSPGGGGAGTDTQYF.